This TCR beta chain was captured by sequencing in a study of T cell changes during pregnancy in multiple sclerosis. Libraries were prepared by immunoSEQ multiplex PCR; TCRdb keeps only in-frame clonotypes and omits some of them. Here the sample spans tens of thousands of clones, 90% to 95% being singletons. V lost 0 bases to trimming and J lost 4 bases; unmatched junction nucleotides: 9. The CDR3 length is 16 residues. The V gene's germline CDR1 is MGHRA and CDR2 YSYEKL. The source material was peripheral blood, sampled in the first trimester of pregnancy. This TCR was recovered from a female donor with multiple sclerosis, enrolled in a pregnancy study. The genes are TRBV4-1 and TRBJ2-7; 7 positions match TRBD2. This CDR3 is CASSQEGLSAWYEQYF. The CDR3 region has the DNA TGCGCCAGCAGCCAAGAGGGACTATCCGCCTGGTACGAGCAGTACTTC.